The next 29 T cell receptor beta chains were all read from a single sample in a study of T-cell reconstitution after alpha-beta-depleted transplantation in children. Unique molecular identifiers were built into the TCRbeta library. One entry per CDR3 protein results from TCRdb running MiXCR on the PCR reads. The sample consists of hundreds of thousands of distinct CDR3 sequences, more than 9% of them appearing once. Sequencing was performed on PBMCs from the stem cell graft donor, taken from the stem cell graft. The source is a human donor who donated a stem cell graft to a child with acute myeloid leukemia.

This clonotype was detected only a few times. CDR3 loop: CASSLRTGFPEAFF. The CDR3 DNA is TGTGCCAGCAGTTTAAGAACAGGGTTTCCTGAAGCTTTCTTT. This chain uses TRBV12-3 or TRBV12-4 with TRBJ1-1; tentatively, D is TRBD1 (6 bases). This CDR3 is built from 14 residues. V was pared by 2 bases and J by 6 bases, with 13 bases between.

There are many counts of this clonotype. V and J are TRBV29-1 and TRBJ2-7; D uncertain. The CDR3 runs to 11 residues. V lost 4 bases and J 6 bases, leaving 10 bases between the germline ends. Germline assignment: CDR1 SQVTM and CDR2 ANQGSEA. In DNA, the CDR3 is TGCAGCGTTGGGGTCTCGAGCGAGCAGTACTTC. It encodes CSVGVSSEQYF.

This clonotype was seen more than once but under ten times. The V and J genes are TRBV14 and TRBJ2-1, with 11 nucleotides matching TRBD2. Germline V gives CDR1 SGHDN, CDR2 FVKESK. V was clipped by 4 bases and J by 6 bases; unmatched bases: 5. There are 15 residues in the CDR3. CDR3 amino acids: CASSLLLAGANEQFF. The CDR3 DNA follows: TGTGCCAGCAGCCTACTACTAGCGGGAGCCAATGAGCAGTTCTTC. The entire variable domain, with the rest obtained from reference TRBV14 and TRBJ2-1, is as follows: EAGVTQFPSHSVIEKGQTVTLRCDPISGHDNLYWYRRVMGKEIKFLLHFVKESKQDESGMPNNRFLAERTGGTYSTLKVQPAELEDSGVYFCASSLLLAGANEQFFGPGTRLTVL.

This clonotype occurred many times. This chain links TRBV20-1 with TRBJ2-3, with TRBD2 matching 10 bases. The CDR3 consists of 15 residues. V lost 3 bases, J lost 3 bases, and 6 bases stayed unmatched. Germline loops: CDR1 DFQATT, CDR2 SNEGSKA (reference sequence). CDR3 in amino acids: CSASLGTSATDTQYF. The DNA for the CDR3 is TGCAGTGCTAGCCTCGGGACTAGCGCAACAGATACGCAGTATTTT.

This clonotype came up many times. The chain employs TRBV15 and TRBJ2-1, with 9 bases lining up with TRBD2. The CDR3 has 13 amino acids. V lost 8 bases, J lost 6 bases, and 5 bases stayed unmatched. Per germline, CDR1 LNHNV and CDR2 YYDKDF (reference sequence). This CDR3 is CATRAGGRNEQFF. Here the CDR3 DNA reads TGTGCCACCCGAGCGGGAGGTCGCAATGAGCAGTTCTTC.

In its sample, this clonotype was seen a few times. The J gene is TRBJ2-7, the V gene TRBV20-1; D call uncertain. V was trimmed by 6 bases and J by 6 bases, leaving 12 bases between them. CDR1 is DFQATT and CDR2 is SNEGSKA in the germline V gene (reference sequence). The CDR3 is 11 residues long. CDR3 amino acids: CSAGTAGEQYF. CDR3 DNA sequence: TGCAGTGCCGGCACGGCCGGCGAGCAGTACTTC.

This clonotype was seen a few times. The chain combines TRBV11-2 with TRBJ2-1; the match to TRBD1 covers 10 bases. J lost 6 bases, V lost 3 bases, and 17 bases had no gene match. Germline V gives CDR1 SGHAT, CDR2 FQNNGV. The CDR3 length is 19 residues. This CDR3 is CASSFFRPPRQGASNEQFF. The CDR3 DNA is TGTGCCAGCAGCTTCTTTCGGCCCCCGCGACAGGGGGCGAGCAATGAGCAGTTCTTC.

This clonotype showed up many times. The chain uses TRBV20-1 and TRBJ2-1, with D possibly being TRBD1 or TRBD2 (5 bases each). V was pared by 5 bases and J by 0 bases, with 17 bases between. Germline V lookup: CDR1 DFQATT, CDR2 SNEGSKA (reference sequence). The CDR3 covers 16 residues. CDR3 in DNA: TGCAGTGCTCGGGGACGGGCTTCCAGCTCCTACAATGAGCAGTTCTTC. This translates into CSARGRASSSYNEQFF.

This chain links TRBV7-3 with TRBJ2-6; 7 bases are a match to TRBD1. This CDR3 has 16 residues. Germline V lookup: CDR1 SGHTA, CDR2 FQGTGA. V gave up 5 bases and J gave up 0 bases; unmatched junction bases: 4. The CDR3 nucleotides are TGTGCCAGCAGCCTCCGGACAGGCTCTGGGGCCAACGTCCTGACTTTC. It encodes CASSLRTGSGANVLTF.

There are many counts of this clonotype. The gene calls are TRBV4-3 and TRBJ2-7; a possible D gene is TRBD2 (6 bases). Germline V lookup: CDR1 LGHNA, CDR2 YSLEER. With 0 bases removed from V and 4 bases from J, the gap between germline ends came to 7 bases. The length of the CDR3 is 13 residues. DNA for the CDR3: TGCGCCAGCAGCCAAGATCGGGAGTACGAGCAGTACTTC. Translation: CASSQDREYEQYF.

This clonotype was seen at least ten times. The gene calls are TRBV20-1 and TRBJ2-5, with 7 bases lining up with TRBD1. This CDR3 has 18 residues. J was trimmed by 2 bases and V by 5 bases; bases with no gene match: 20. In germline, CDR1 is DFQATT, CDR2 SNEGSKA (reference sequence). The CDR3 DNA is TGCAGTGCTTGGGCCATGGGCTATGGACAGGAGGCTCAAGAGACCCAGTACTTC. Translated, it gives CSAWAMGYGQEAQETQYF.

In this sample, this clonotype turned up many times. The gene calls are TRBV20-1 and TRBJ2-1; D perhaps matches TRBD1 (5 bases). CDR1 DFQATT and CDR2 SNEGSKA come from the germline V gene (reference sequence). The CDR3 covers 12 residues. The germline V and J ends were trimmed by 6 bases and 4 bases, with 10 bases remaining between them. For the CDR3, the DNA is TGCAGTGCGGGGCGTACTTACAATGAGCAGTTCTTC. Translation: CSAGRTYNEQFF.

The chain carries TRBV7-9 and TRBJ2-2; D uncertain. Germline V gene sequence: CDR1 SEHNR, CDR2 FQNEAQ (reference sequence). The CDR3 runs 16 residues. Trimming took 5 bases from V and 1 from J, leaving 14 bases between them. CDR3 protein: CASSPPRSLNTGELFF. The CDR3, as DNA: TGTGCCAGCAGCCCCCCCCGGTCATTGAACACCGGGGAGCTGTTTTTT.

This clonotype was counted ten times or more. The chain recombines TRBV24-1 with TRBJ2-1, with 8 bases fitting TRBD2. From germline, CDR1 is KGHDR and CDR2 SFDVKD. J was trimmed by 5 bases and V by 5 bases; bases with no gene match: 10. The CDR3 covers 16 residues. CDR3 loop: CATSVGRANLNNEQFF. The CDR3 bases are TGTGCCACCAGTGTCGGGAGGGCCAACCTGAACAATGAGCAGTTCTTC.

This clonotype appeared a few times. This chain connects TRBV4-2 to TRBJ2-2, with 11 bases matching TRBD2. CDR1 is LGHNA and CDR2 is YNFKEQ in the germline V gene. The CDR3 totals 19 residues. The trim removed 0 bases at V and 2 bases at J, leaving 8 bases unmatched. The CDR3 DNA sequence: TGTGCCAGCAGCCAAGATCCCCGTAGCGGGAGGGCAAACACCGGGGAGCTGTTTTTT. Translating gives CASSQDPRSGRANTGELFF.

The table lists this clonotype with a few counts. This sequence joins TRBV7-2 and TRBJ1-2, with 7 bases that match TRBD1. The V gene end was trimmed by 5 bases and the J gene end by 8 bases; junction bases not matched to a gene: 8. Germline V gives CDR1 SGHTA, CDR2 FQGNSA. This CDR3 region has 13 residues. The CDR3 is CASSPTGARGYTF. As DNA, the CDR3 is TGTGCCAGCAGCCCAACAGGGGCACGGGGCTACACCTTC.

The chain recombines TRBV5-4 with TRBJ2-5; unclear D gene. The CDR3 totals 11 residues. Germline CDR1 reads SGHNT; CDR2 reads YYREEE (reference sequence). V was pared by 4 bases and J by 7 bases, with 8 bases between. For the CDR3, the DNA is TGTGCCAGCAGCCTCCGCGCGACCCAGTACTTC. Translated, it gives CASSLRATQYF.

This clonotype showed up just a few times. V usage is TRBV28 and J usage is TRBJ2-7, with D possibly TRBD1 on 5 matching bases. Trimming removed 2 bases from V and 3 bases from J, with 11 bases in between. Germline V gene lookup returns CDR1 MDHEN and CDR2 SYDVKM. The CDR3 contains 14 residues. The CDR3: CASSLVRANYEQYF. The DNA of the CDR3 is TGTGCCAGCAGTTTAGTCAGGGCCAACTACGAGCAGTACTTC.

The genes are TRBV6-5 and TRBJ2-7; 8 positions agree with TRBD1. The junction had 6 bases not matched to a gene; V was cut back by 4 bases and J by 1 base. The CDR3 spans 15 residues. Germline CDR1 is MNHEY and CDR2 is SVGAGI. CDR3 bases: TGTGCCAGCAGTTCAGACAGGGGAGCGTCCTACGAGCAGTACTTC. Its protein is CASSSDRGASYEQYF.

This clonotype was counted at least ten times. The chain carries TRBV6-2 or TRBV6-3 and TRBJ2-2; TRBD2 aligns across 7 bases. The length of the CDR3 is 12 residues. Trimming cost V 6 bases and J 7 bases; bases outside gene matches: 2. The germline V gene encodes CDR1 MNHEY and CDR2 SVGEGT. CDR3 DNA sequence: TGTGCCAGCAGGCGGGGGAACGGGGAGCTGTTTTTT. It yields the protein CASRRGNGELFF.

This clonotype was detected ten times or more. This chain links TRBV7-2 with TRBJ1-1, with D perhaps TRBD1 (5 bases). Looked up from germline, CDR1 is SGHTA and CDR2 is FQGNSA. The CDR3 runs 13 residues. V was cut by 6 bases and J by 10 bases, with 18 bases left in between. CDR3 loop: CASSLTADGGAFF. The CDR3 DNA follows: TGTGCCAGCAGTCTTACGGCGGACGGGGGAGCTTTCTTT.

This clonotype was seen at least ten times. The rearrangement uses TRBV20-1 and TRBJ2-5; 9 bases line up with TRBD1. In germline, CDR1 is DFQATT, CDR2 SNEGSKA (reference sequence). The CDR3 is made up of 14 amino acids. Trimming removed 6 bases from V and 4 bases from J; junction bases left unmatched: 9. DNA for the CDR3: TGCAGTGCGTCCGGGACAGGGTTGGTAGAGACCCAGTACTTC. Its translation: CSASGTGLVETQYF.

J is TRBJ1-5 and V is TRBV6-2 or TRBV6-3; D ambiguous. V was pared by 8 bases and J by 3 bases, with 8 bases between. The CDR3 extends over 12 amino acids. Germline CDR1 is MNHEY and CDR2 is SVGEGT. This CDR3 reads CASRRYNQPQHF. As DNA, the CDR3 is TGTGCCAGCCGTCGTTACAATCAGCCCCAGCATTTT.

V and J are TRBV5-1 and TRBJ2-7, with 10 bases fitting TRBD1. Losses at the gene ends were 1 base for V and 4 bases for J; bases not matched to a gene: 5. The length of the CDR3 is 15 residues. Per the germline V gene, CDR1 is SGHRS and CDR2 is YFSETQ. CDR3 residues: CASSLTDRGLYEQYF. The CDR3 region has the DNA TGCGCCAGCAGCTTGACCGACAGGGGGCTTTACGAGCAGTACTTC. Full variable domain (remainder filled in from reference TRBV5-1 and TRBJ2-7): KAGVTQTPRYLIKTRGQQVTLSCSPISGHRSVSWYQQTPGQGLQFLFEYFSETQRNKGNFPGRFSGRQFSNSRSEMNVSTLELGDSALYLCASSLTDRGLYEQYFGPGTRLTVT.

This clonotype was seen only a few times. V is TRBV28 and J is TRBJ2-3; TRBD2 is a possible D gene (6 bases). The V gene lost 6 bases and the J gene lost 0 bases, with 13 bases spanning the gap. CDR1 and CDR2 from the germline V gene are MDHEN and SYDVKM. The length of the CDR3 is 15 residues. The CDR3 here is CASRNPGLSTDTQYF. The CDR3 nucleotides are TGTGCCAGCAGAAACCCGGGACTTAGCACAGATACGCAGTATTTT.

This clonotype was found a few times. The V gene is TRBV3-1, the J gene TRBJ2-7; D might be TRBD2 (6 bases). The V and J ends lost 1 base and 3 bases respectively, with 13 bases between them. The CDR3 is 15 amino acids. From germline, CDR1 is LGHDT and CDR2 YNNKEL (reference sequence). CDR3 bases: TGTGCCAGCAGCCAAGTACGCCTAGCGCACTACGAGCAGTACTTC. This gives the protein CASSQVRLAHYEQYF.

The V gene is TRBV20-1, the J gene TRBJ2-5; 14 nucleotides agree with TRBD2. CDR3 length equals 16 residues. CDR1 is DFQATT, CDR2 SNEGSKA, per germline (reference sequence). J gave up 9 bases and V 4 bases, and 13 bases lay outside the gene matches. The CDR3, as DNA: TGCAGTGCTACCACCGGGACTAGCGGGGGTCAGGAGGCCCAGTACTTC. Protein sequence: CSATTGTSGGQEAQYF.

This clonotype was counted only a few times. This chain connects TRBV20-1 to TRBJ2-1, with D tentatively TRBD2 (6 bases). The CDR3 has 14 amino acids. Germline values: CDR1 DFQATT, CDR2 SNEGSKA (reference sequence). V lost 3 bases to trimming and J lost 7 bases, with 16 bases between them. The DNA of the CDR3 is TGCAGTGCTAGTGGGGGGAGAAGGGTGAATGAGCAGTTCTTC. Protein product: CSASGGRRVNEQFF.

This chain uses TRBV29-1 with TRBJ2-7; TRBD1 is a possible D gene (6 bases). CDR3 length: 16 amino acids. Germline lookup yields CDR1 SQVTM and CDR2 ANQGSEA. V lost 1 base and J 0 bases, leaving 16 bases between the germline ends. CDR3 residues: CSVEGLFRDNSYEQYF. Here the CDR3 DNA reads TGCAGCGTTGAAGGCCTTTTCCGGGACAACTCCTACGAGCAGTACTTC.